This T cell receptor beta chain emerged from a study of post-analysis software for immune sequencing data. As for the study in general: Some patients lacked subtype; others had relapsing-remitting, secondary progressive or progressive-relapsing disease. Findings and caveats of the study: The normalized Chao1 diversity of multiple sclerosis patients was significantly lower than that of controls. Strong co-clustering by F measure was seen for same-batch samples. Compared with controls, patients had more of roughly five TRBV segments, including TRBV5-6, TRBV5-1 and TRBV20-1.

TCR beta cDNA libraries had unique molecular identifiers. Researchers reported 550,000 or so cDNA molecules coming from roughly 1 to 10 million T cells. From the PCR reads, TCRdb called clonotypes with MiXCR, one entry per CDR3 protein. The sample has roughly 650,000 distinct CDR3 sequences; more than 50% are singletons. As to this clonotype: Its cognate antigen is unknown.

The V segment lost 8 bases and the J segment 6 bases; nucleotides outside the gene matches: 12. The germline V gene has CDR1 SGHTA and CDR2 FQGNSA. This CDR3 comprises 14 residues. This clonotype was obtained from a girl aged 2-15 years with multiple sclerosis. The sample comprised blood. The rearrangement links TRBV7-2 to TRBJ2-7, with 8 bases that match TRBD2. CDR3 sequence (DNA): TGTGCCAGCCGAATATCCGGGACTAGTACCGAGCAGTACTTC. Translating it yields CASRISGTSTEQYF.